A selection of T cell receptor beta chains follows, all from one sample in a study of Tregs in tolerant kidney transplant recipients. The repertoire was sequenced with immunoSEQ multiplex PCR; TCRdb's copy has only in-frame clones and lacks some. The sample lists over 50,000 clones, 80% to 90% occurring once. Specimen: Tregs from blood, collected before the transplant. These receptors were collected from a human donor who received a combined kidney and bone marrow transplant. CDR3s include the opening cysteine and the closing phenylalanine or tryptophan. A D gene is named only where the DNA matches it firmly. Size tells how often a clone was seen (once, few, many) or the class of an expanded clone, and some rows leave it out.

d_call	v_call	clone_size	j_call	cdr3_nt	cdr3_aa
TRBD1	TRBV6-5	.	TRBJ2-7	TGTGCCAGCAGTAACGGACAGGGAACCTACGAGCAGTACTTC	CASSNGQGTYEQYF
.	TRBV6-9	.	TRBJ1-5	TGTGCCAGCAGTGAAGGGCTGGGGCCCGGACATACCCAGCATTTT	CASSEGLGPGHTQHF
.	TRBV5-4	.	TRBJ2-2	TGTGCCAGCAGCTATCTACCGTCGCGGACAGATAACACCGGGGAGCTGTTTTTT	CASSYLPSRTDNTGELFF
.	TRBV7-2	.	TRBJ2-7	TGTGCCAGCAGCGGGCCCTACGAGCAGTACTTC	CASSGPYEQYF
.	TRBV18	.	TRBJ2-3	TGTGCCAGCTCACCGGCAGGGTTAGATACGCAGTATTTT	CASSPAGLDTQYF
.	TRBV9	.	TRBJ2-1	TGTGCCAGCAGCCCCAGGTCGGCCTCCTACAATGAGCAGTTCTTC	CASSPRSASYNEQFF
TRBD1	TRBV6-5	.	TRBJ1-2	TGTGCCAGCAGTACCGGACAGGGAAGGCAGGGCTACACCTTC	CASSTGQGRQGYTF
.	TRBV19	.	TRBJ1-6	TGTGCCAGTAGACTAAGGGGGACGGAGCATTCACCCCTCCACTTT	CASRLRGTEHSPLHF
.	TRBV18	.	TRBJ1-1	TGTGCCAGCTCCCCTGAGCTGGACACAGAAGCTTTCTTT	CASSPELDTEAFF
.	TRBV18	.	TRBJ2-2	TGTGCCAGCTCACCAGGGACACGGAAACTAACCGGGGAGCTGTTTTTT	CASSPGTRKLTGELFF
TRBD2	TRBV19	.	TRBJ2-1	TGTGCCAGTAGTATGGAGGCGGGAGGGCCGAGTGAGCAGTTCTTC	CASSMEAGGPSEQFF
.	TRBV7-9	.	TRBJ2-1	TGTGCCAGCAGCTTAGGGCAAGCAACCAATGAGCAGTTCTTC	CASSLGQATNEQFF
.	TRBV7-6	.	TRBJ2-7	TGTGCCAGCAGCTCAAGGCAGGGAAACGAGCAGTACTTC	CASSSRQGNEQYF
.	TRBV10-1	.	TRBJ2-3	TGCGCCAGCAGTGAAACGACAGACCGAGATACGCAGTATTTT	CASSETTDRDTQYF
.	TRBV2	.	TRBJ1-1	TGTGCCAGCAGTTGGAGGGATGTGACTGAAGCTTTCTTT	CASSWRDVTEAFF
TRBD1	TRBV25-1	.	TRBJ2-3	TGTGCCAGCAGTGAGGGACAGGACACAGATACGCAGTATTTT	CASSEGQDTDTQYF
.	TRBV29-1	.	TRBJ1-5	TGCAGCGTTGTTGTCCGGCGCGGGGAGGCCCAGCATTTT	CSVVVRRGEAQHF
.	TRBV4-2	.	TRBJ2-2	TGTGCCAGCAGCTTAGGTAGCACCGGGGAGCTGTTTTTT	CASSLGSTGELFF
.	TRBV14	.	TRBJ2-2	TGTGCCAGCAGCCAAGATTATTACGGGGAGCTGTTTTTT	CASSQDYYGELFF
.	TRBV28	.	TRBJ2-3	TGTGCCAGCAGTTTTTTGGTGGGGAGCACAGATACGCAGTATTTT	CASSFLVGSTDTQYF
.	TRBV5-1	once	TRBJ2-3	TGCGCCAGCAGCTGGGGGGCGCGAACAGATACGCAGTATTTT	CASSWGARTDTQYF
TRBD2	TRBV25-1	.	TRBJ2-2	TGTGCCAGCAGTGGGGGACTAGTCCTGAACACCGGGGAGCTGTTTTTT	CASSGGLVLNTGELFF
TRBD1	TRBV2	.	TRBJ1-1	TGTGCCAGCACCGGACAGGGCACCACTGAAGCTTTCTTT	CASTGQGTTEAFF
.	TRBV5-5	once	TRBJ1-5	TGTGCCAGCAGCTTGGCACTGCATAATCAGCCCCAGCATTTT	CASSLALHNQPQHF
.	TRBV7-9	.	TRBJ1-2	TGTGCCAGCAGCTTAGGGTTCGGGGACTATGGCTACACCTTC	CASSLGFGDYGYTF
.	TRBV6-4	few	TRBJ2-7	TGTGCCAGCCTCTCGGGTTTAAGGGTGGTTTGGTACGAGCAGTACTTC	CASLSGLRVVWYEQYF
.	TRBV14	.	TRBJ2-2	TGTGCCAGCAGCCAAGAGGCAAGAGGGACCGGGGAGCTGTTTTTT	CASSQEARGTGELFF
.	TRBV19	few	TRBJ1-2	TGTGCCAGTAGTATAAGTGACTATGGCTACACCTTC	CASSISDYGYTF
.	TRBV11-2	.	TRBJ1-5	TGTGCCAGCAGCTTGGCGTACAATCAGCCCCAGCATTTT	CASSLAYNQPQHF
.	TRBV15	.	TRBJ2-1	TGTGCCACCAGCAGCCTACAGAACAATGAGCAGTTCTTC	CATSSLQNNEQFF
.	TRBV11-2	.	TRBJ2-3	TGTGCCAGCAACCTTGGCACAGATACGCAGTATTTT	CASNLGTDTQYF
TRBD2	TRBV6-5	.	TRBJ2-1	TGTGCCAGCAGTTACTCCGGGACTACCTACAATGAGCAGTTCTTC	CASSYSGTTYNEQFF
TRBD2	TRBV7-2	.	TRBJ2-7	TGTGCCAGCAGCGCCCCCCTAGCGGGTCGGATCTACGAGCAGTACTTC	CASSAPLAGRIYEQYF
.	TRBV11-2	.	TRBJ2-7	TGTGCCAGCAGCCCCCGGGAAGGTTCTCTCGAGCAGTACTTC	CASSPREGSLEQYF
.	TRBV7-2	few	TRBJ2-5	TGTGCCAGCAGCTTAGCTGAGCTAGGAGGCCAGTACTTC	CASSLAELGGQYF
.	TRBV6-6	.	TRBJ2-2	TGTGCCAGCAGTTACAGGGTGGCCGGGGAGCTGTTTTTT	CASSYRVAGELFF
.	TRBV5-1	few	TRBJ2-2	TGCGCCAGCAGCTTGGGGGGGCGTGGCACCGGGGAGCTGTTTTTT	CASSLGGRGTGELFF
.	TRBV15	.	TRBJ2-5	TGTGCCACCAGCAGAGATACGGCCGGACAAGAGACCCAGTACTTC	CATSRDTAGQETQYF
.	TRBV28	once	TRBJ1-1	TGTGCCAGCAGTGTGATCCGAAAAGAAGCTTTCTTT	CASSVIRKEAFF
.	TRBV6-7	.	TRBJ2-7	TGTGCCAGCAGTTATGGGCAATACGAGCAGTACTTC	CASSYGQYEQYF
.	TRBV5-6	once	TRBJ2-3	TGTGCCAGCAGCTTGGGCCCTTTCGGAGATACGCAGTATTTT	CASSLGPFGDTQYF
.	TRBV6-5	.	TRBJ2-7	TGTGCCAGCACCCCTCCGGGGGCTCCCTACGAGCAGTACTTC	CASTPPGAPYEQYF
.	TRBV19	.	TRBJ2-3	TGTGCCAGTAGTCCCCAGGGTATTAGCACAGATACGCAGTATTTT	CASSPQGISTDTQYF
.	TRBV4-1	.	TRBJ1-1	TGCGCCAGCAGCCAAGTGTGGGGGGCCACAACGAGCACTGAAGCTTTCTTT	CASSQVWGATTSTEAFF
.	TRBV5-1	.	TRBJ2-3	TGCGCCAGCAGCCCGCCTACTACGGGGTCCACAGATACGCAGTATTTT	CASSPPTTGSTDTQYF
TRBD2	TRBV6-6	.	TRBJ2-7	TGTGCCAGCAGTTCCCAAGCGGGAGGGCCACACGAGCAGTACTTC	CASSSQAGGPHEQYF
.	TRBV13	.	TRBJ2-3	TGTGCCAGCAGCCCCGGGTCTTACCGGCGGGCAGATACGCAGTATTTT	CASSPGSYRRADTQYF
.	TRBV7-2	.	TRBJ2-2	TGTGCCAGCAGTCCCCGTGGAGCCCCCACCGGGGAGCTGTTTTTT	CASSPRGAPTGELFF
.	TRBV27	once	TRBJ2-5	TGTGCCAGCAGTTTATACGGCCAAGAGACCCAGTACTTC	CASSLYGQETQYF
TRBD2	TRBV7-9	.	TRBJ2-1	TGTGCCAGCAGCTTACGGGCTAGCGGGGGGGCCCGCGATGAGCAGTTCTTC	CASSLRASGGARDEQFF
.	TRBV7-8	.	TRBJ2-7	TGTGCCAGCAGCTTTAGTCGGACAGCTAGCTCCTACGAGCAGTACTTC	CASSFSRTASSYEQYF
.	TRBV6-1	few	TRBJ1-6	TGTGCCAGCAGTGAACGGTGGGGAACAGGGTGGCCACCCCTCCACTTT	CASSERWGTGWPPLHF
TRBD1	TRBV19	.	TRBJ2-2	TGTGCCAGTAGACCGGGACAGGGGACCGGGGAGCTGTTTTTT	CASRPGQGTGELFF
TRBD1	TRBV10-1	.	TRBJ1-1	TGCGCCAGCAGTCCTCAACCGGGACAGTTGAACACTGAAGCTTTCTTT	CASSPQPGQLNTEAFF
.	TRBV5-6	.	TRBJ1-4	TGTGCCAGCAGCTTGCGGCGGACAGAAAAACTGTTTTTT	CASSLRRTEKLFF
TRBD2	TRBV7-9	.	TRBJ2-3	TGTGCCAGCAGCTTATCACGCGGGGGGACAGATACGCAGTATTTT	CASSLSRGGTDTQYF
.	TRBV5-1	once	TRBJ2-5	TGCGCCAGCAGCTTGGGATGGGGGGCAGCGATGGAGACCCAGTACTTC	CASSLGWGAAMETQYF